In this sample, the clone carrying this TCR beta chain turned up once. These data belong to a study of blood T cell repertoires in COVID-19. The germline V and J ends were trimmed by 4 bases and 4 bases, with 17 bases remaining between them. This CDR3 region has 16 residues. Germline CDR1 LNHDA, CDR2 SQIVND (reference sequence). In the original processing: Counts of nucleated cells, estimated from reference gene primer amplification, were obtained. Measured with immunoSEQ multiplex PCR; TCRdb has only the in-frame clones, and not every one. The DNA gave D and trimming, while V, J and clone size come from that table. The sample lists over 200,000 clones; 70% to 90% were seen once. Participants reported their clinical history, and cohort assignment relied on those reports. Two negative PCRs, clearance, or symptom resolution characterized the recovered Cohort 3 donors.

This receptor was identified in a woman in her fifties or sixties who had recovered from COVID-19. The sequenced material came from PBMCs or T cells enriched from blood (not recorded which). V gene TRBV19 combines with J gene TRBJ2-1, with D tentatively TRBD2 (6 bases). The CDR3 sequence is CASSSGAEAYYNEQFF. The CDR3 DNA is TGTGCCAGTAGTAGCGGGGCCGAGGCTTATTACAATGAGCAGTTCTTC.